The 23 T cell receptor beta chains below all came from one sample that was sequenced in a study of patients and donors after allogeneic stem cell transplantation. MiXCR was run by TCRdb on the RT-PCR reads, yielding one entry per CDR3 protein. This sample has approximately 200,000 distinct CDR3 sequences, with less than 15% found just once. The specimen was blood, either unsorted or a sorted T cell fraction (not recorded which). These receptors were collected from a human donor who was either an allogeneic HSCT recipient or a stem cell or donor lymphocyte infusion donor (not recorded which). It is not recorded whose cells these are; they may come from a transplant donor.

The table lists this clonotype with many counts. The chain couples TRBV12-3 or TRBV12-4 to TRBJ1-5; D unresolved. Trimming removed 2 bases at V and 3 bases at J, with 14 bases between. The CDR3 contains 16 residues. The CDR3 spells CASSLKISADNQPQHF. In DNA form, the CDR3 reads TGTGCCAGCAGTTTAAAAATTTCGGCAGACAATCAGCCCCAGCATTTT.

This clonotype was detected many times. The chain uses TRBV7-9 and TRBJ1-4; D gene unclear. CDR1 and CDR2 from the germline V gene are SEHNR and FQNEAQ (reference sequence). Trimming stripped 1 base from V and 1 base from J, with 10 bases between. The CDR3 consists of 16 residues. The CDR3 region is CASSLVSGGTNEKLFF. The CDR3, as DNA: TGTGCCAGCAGCTTAGTGTCAGGCGGAACTAATGAAAAACTGTTTTTT.

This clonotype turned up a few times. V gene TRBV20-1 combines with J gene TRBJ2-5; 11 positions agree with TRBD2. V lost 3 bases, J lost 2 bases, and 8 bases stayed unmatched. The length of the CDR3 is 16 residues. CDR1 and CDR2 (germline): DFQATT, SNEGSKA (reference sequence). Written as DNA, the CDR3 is TGCAGTGCTAGTAGCGGGAGGGCCGGGTGGCAAGAGACCCAGTACTTC. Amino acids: CSASSGRAGWQETQYF.

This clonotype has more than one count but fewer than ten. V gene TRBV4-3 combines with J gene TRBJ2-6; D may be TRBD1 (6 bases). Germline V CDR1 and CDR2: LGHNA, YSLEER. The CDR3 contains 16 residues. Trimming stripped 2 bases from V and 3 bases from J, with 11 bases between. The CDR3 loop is CASSQFQGLGANVLTF. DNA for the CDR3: TGCGCCAGCAGCCAATTTCAGGGGCTTGGGGCCAACGTCCTGACTTTC.

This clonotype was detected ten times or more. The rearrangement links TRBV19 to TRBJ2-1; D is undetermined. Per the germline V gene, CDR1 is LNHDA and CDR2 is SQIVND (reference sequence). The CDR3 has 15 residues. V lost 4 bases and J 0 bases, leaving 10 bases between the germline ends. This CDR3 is CASSTQRSSYNEQFF. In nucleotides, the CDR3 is TGTGCCAGTAGTACCCAGAGGAGCTCCTACAATGAGCAGTTCTTC.

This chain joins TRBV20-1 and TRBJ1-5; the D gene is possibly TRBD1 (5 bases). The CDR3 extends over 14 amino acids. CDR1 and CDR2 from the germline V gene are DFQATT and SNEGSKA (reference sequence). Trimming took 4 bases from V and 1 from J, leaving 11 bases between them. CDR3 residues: CSATAGDSNQPQHF. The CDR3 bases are TGCAGTGCTACCGCTGGGGACAGCAATCAGCCCCAGCATTTT.

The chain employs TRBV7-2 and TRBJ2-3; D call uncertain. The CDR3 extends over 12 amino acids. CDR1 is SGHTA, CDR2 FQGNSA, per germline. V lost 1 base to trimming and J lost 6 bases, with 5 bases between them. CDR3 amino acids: CASSLVRDTQYF. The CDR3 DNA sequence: TGTGCCAGCAGCTTAGTGAGGGATACGCAGTATTTT.

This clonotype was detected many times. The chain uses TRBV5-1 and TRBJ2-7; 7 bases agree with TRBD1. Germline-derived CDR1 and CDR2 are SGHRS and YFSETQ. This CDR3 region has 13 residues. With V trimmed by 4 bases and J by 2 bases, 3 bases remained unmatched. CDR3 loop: CASSPGQPYEQYF. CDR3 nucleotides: TGCGCCAGCAGCCCGGGACAGCCCTACGAGCAGTACTTC.

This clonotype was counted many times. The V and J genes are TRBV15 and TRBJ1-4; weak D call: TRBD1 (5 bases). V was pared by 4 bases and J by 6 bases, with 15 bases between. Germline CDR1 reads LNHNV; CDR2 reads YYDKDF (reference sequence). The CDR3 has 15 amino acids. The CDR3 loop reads CATSTFGEGDEKLFF. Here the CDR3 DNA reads TGTGCCACCAGCACATTTGGGGAAGGGGATGAAAAACTGTTTTTT.

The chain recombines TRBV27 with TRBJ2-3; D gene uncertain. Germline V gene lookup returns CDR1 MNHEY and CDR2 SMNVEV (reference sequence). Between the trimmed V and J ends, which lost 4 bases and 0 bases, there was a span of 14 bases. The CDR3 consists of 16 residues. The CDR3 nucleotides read TGTGCCAGCAGTTCCCATTGGGGTCTGAGCACAGATACGCAGTATTTT. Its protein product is CASSSHWGLSTDTQYF.

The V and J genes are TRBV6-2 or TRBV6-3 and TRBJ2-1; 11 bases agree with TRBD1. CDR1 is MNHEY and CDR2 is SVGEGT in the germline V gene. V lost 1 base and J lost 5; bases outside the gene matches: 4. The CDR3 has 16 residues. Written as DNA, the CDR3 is TGTGCCAGCAGTTACTTGCCGGGACAGGGGGACAATGAGCAGTTCTTC. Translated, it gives CASSYLPGQGDNEQFF.

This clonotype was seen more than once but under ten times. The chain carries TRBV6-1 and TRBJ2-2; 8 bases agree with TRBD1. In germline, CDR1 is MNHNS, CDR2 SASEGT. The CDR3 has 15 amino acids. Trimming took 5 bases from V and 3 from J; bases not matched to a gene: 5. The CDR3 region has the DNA TGTGCCAGCAGTAGATACAGGGGGGACACCGGGGAGCTGTTTTTT. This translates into CASSRYRGDTGELFF.

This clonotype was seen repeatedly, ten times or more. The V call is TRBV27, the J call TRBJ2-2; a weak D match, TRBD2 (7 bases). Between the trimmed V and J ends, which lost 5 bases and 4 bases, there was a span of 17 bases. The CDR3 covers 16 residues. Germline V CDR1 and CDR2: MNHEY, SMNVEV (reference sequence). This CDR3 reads CASSPRGGGITGELFF. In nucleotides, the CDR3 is TGTGCCAGCAGTCCCCGGGGAGGGGGGATCACCGGGGAGCTGTTTTTT.

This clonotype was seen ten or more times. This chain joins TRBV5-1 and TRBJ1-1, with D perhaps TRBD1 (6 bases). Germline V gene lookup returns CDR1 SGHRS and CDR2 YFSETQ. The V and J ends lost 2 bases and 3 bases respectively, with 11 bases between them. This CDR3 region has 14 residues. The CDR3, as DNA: TGCGCCAGCAGCTTACAGGGATTGGACACTGAAGCTTTCTTT. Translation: CASSLQGLDTEAFF.

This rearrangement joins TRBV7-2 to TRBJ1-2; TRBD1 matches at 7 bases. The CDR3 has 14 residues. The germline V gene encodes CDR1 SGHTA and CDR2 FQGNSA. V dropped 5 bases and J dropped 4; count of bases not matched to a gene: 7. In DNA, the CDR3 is TGTGCCAGCAGCATTGGACAGGACCTCTATGGCTACACCTTC. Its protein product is CASSIGQDLYGYTF.

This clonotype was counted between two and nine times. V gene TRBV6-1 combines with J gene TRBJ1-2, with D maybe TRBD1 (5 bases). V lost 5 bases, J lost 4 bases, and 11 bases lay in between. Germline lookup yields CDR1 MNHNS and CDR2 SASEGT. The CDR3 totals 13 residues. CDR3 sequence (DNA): TGTGCCAGCAGTCCGGGGGATCTCTATGGCTACACCTTC. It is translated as CASSPGDLYGYTF.

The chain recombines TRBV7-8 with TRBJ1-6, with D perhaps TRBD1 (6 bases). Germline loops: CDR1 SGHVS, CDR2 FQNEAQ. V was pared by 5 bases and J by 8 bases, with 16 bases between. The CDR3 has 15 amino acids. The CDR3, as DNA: TGTGCCAGCAGCACGGGACACGCCGAGGATTCACCCCTCCACTTT. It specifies CASSTGHAEDSPLHF.

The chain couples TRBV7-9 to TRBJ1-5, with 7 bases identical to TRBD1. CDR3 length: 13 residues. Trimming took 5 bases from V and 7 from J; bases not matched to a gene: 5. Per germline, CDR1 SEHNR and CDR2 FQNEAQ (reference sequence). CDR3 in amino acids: CASSNRGGQPQHF. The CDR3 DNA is TGTGCCAGCAGCAACAGGGGCGGACAGCCCCAGCATTTT. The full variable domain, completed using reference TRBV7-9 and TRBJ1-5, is DTGVSQNPRHKITKRGQNVTFRCDPISEHNRLYWYRQTLGQGPEFLTYFQNEAQLEKSRLLSDRFSAERPKGSFSTLEIQRTEQGDSAMYLCASSNRGGQPQHFGDGTRLSIL.

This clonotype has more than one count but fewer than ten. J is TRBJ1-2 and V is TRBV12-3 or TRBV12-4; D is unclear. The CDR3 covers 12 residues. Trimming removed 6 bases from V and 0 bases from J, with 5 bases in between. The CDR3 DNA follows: TGTGCCAGCAGCCGAGCTAACTATGGCTACACCTTC. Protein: CASSRANYGYTF.

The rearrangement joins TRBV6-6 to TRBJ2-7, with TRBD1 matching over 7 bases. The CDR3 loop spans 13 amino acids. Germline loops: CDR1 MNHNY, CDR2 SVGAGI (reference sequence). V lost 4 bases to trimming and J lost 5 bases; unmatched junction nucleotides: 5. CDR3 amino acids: CASSSTGYDEQYF. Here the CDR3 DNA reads TGTGCCAGCAGTTCGACAGGGTACGACGAGCAGTACTTC.

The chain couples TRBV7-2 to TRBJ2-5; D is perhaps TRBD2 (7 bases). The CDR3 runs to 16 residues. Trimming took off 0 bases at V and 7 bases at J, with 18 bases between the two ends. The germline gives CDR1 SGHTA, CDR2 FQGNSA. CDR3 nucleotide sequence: TGTGCCAGCAGCTTAGCGATCGCGGGGGCCTCACGGACCCAGTACTTC. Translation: CASSLAIAGASRTQYF.

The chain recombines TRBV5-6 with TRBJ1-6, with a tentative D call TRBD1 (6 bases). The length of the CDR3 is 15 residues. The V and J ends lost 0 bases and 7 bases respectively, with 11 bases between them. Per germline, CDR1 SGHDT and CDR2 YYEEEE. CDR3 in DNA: TGTGCCAGCAGCTTGGGGCAGGGGCTAAATTCACCCCTCCACTTT. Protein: CASSLGQGLNSPLHF.

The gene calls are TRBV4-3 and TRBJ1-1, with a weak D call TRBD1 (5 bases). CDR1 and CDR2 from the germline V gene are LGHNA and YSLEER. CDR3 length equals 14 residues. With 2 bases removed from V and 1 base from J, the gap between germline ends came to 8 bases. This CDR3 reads CASSQRQKNTEAFF. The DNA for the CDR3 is TGCGCCAGCAGCCAAAGACAGAAGAACACTGAAGCTTTCTTT.